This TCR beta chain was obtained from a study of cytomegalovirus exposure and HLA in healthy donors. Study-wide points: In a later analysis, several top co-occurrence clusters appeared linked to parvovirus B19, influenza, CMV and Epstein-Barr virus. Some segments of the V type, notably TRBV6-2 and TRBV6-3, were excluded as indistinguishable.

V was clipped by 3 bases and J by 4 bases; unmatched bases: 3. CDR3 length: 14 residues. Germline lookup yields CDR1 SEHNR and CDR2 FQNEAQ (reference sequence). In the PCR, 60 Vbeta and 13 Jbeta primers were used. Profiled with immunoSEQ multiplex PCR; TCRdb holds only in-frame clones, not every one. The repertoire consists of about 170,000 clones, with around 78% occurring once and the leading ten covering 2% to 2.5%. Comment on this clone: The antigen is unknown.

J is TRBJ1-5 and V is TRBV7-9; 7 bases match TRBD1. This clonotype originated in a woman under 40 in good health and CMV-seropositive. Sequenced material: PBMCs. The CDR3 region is CASSFDRENQPQHF. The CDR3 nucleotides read TGTGCCAGCAGCTTCGACAGGGAGAATCAGCCCCAGCATTTT.